The 28 T cell receptor beta chains presented below share a single source sample, sequenced in a study of T cell responses to AZD1222 COVID-19 vaccine. Method: immunoSEQ multiplex PCR; TCRdb's copy keeps in-frame clones and lacks some. The sample contains about 160,000 clones, roughly 91% of which appear only once. The sample in question was peripheral blood, obtained on day 0 of AZD1222 vaccination. The receptors were sampled from an adult in good health.

The gene calls are TRBV3-1 (or the pseudogene TRBV3-2) and TRBJ1-1; D unclear. The CDR3 runs to 12 residues. The germline CDR1 and CDR2 sequences are LGHDT and YNNKEL (reference sequence). The V and J ends lost 1 base and 5 bases respectively, with 5 bases between them. The CDR3 reads CASSQVTTEAFF. The DNA of the CDR3 is TGTGCCAGCAGCCAAGTTACAACTGAAGCTTTCTTT.

This chain connects TRBV11-2 to TRBJ2-7; TRBD2 might be the D (5 bases). The V end lost 3 bases, the J end lost 2 bases, and 8 bases lay between the germline ends. Germline V lookup: CDR1 SGHAT, CDR2 FQNNGV. The CDR3 covers 13 residues. CDR3 sequence (DNA): TGTGCCAGCAGCTTCGGGGTACCCTACGAGCAGTACTTC. It specifies CASSFGVPYEQYF.

The V gene is TRBV6-2 or TRBV6-3, the J gene TRBJ2-6, with a tentative D call TRBD1 (6 bases). Germline V gene lookup returns CDR1 MNHEY and CDR2 SVGEGT. Deletions cut 6 bases from V and 6 bases from J, with 15 bases between. This CDR3 region has 15 residues. CDR3 DNA: TGTGCCAGCAGCGTAAGAGGGGGACCGGCCAACGTCCTGACTTTC. This translates into CASSVRGGPANVLTF.

This sequence joins TRBV11-1 and TRBJ2-5, with 7 bases fitting TRBD2. The CDR3 is made up of 16 amino acids. CDR1 SGHAT and CDR2 FQDESV come from the germline V gene (reference sequence). The V and J ends lost 2 bases and 3 bases, in that order; junction bases with no gene match: 9. The CDR3 bases are TGTGCCAGCAGCTTAAATTGGGGACTACGTAAAGAGACCCAGTACTTC. Its translation is CASSLNWGLRKETQYF.

This sequence joins TRBV9 and TRBJ2-1; TRBD2 agrees at 10 bases. Germline V gene lookup returns CDR1 SGDLS and CDR2 YYNGEE. The CDR3 spans 16 residues. J gave up 1 base and V 3 bases, and 4 bases lay outside the gene matches. The CDR3 here is CASSAKAGGSYNEQFF. DNA for the CDR3: TGTGCCAGCAGCGCCAAAGCGGGAGGGTCCTACAATGAGCAGTTCTTC. Combining the CDR3 with reference TRBV9 and TRBJ2-1 gives the whole variable domain DSGVTQTPKHLITATGQRVTLRCSPRSGDLSVYWYQQSLDQGLQFLIQYYNGEERAKGNILERFSAQQFPDLHSELNLSSLELGDSALYFCASSAKAGGSYNEQFFGPGTRLTVL.

The J gene is TRBJ2-1, the V gene TRBV25-1, with D possibly matching TRBD1 (7 bases). The CDR3 sequence is 15 residues long. Trimming shortened V by 3 bases and J by 1 base, and 10 bases separated the two germline ends. CDR1 MGHDK and CDR2 SYGVNS come from the germline V gene. CDR3 DNA sequence: TGTGCCAGCAGTGACCAGGGGGGATCCTACAATGAGCAGTTCTTC. Protein sequence: CASSDQGGSYNEQFF.

This clone was seen a single time. The chain employs TRBV9 and TRBJ2-1; no clear D. CDR3 length: 14 amino acids. V was trimmed by 4 bases and J by 2 bases, leaving 10 bases between them. Germline lookup yields CDR1 SGDLS and CDR2 YYNGEE. The CDR3, as DNA: TGTGCCAGCAGCCGGACGCCTGCCTACAATGAGCAGTTCTTC. It specifies CASSRTPAYNEQFF.

The chain links TRBV9 to TRBJ1-3; a weak D match, TRBD1 (5 bases). Trimming cost V 0 bases and J 3 bases, with 13 bases left between them. CDR1 is SGDLS, CDR2 YYNGEE, per germline. The CDR3 is 16 residues long. CDR3 nucleotides: TGTGCCAGCAGCGTAGCGCCAGGAGGGGATGGAAACACCATATATTTT. It translates to CASSVAPGGDGNTIYF.

The gene calls are TRBV6-5 and TRBJ2-1; D not resolved. Germline V lookup: CDR1 MNHEY, CDR2 SVGAGI. The CDR3 has 13 amino acids. V was shortened by 4 bases and J by 4 bases, with 8 bases between the two germline ends. CDR3 region: CASSSTGYNEQFF. DNA of the CDR3: TGTGCCAGCAGTTCGACCGGTTACAATGAGCAGTTCTTC.

The J gene is TRBJ1-4, the V gene TRBV5-1; a possible D gene is TRBD1 (5 bases). Germline loops: CDR1 SGHRS, CDR2 YFSETQ. The V and J ends lost 8 bases and 0 bases respectively, with 29 bases between them. The CDR3 length is 20 residues. The CDR3 loop reads CARLSPSRQGPPSTNEKLFF. CDR3 sequence (DNA): TGCGCCAGGCTAAGTCCATCGCGCCAGGGACCTCCGTCAACTAATGAAAAACTGTTTTTT.

The chain combines TRBV4-1 with TRBJ1-3; 7 bases fit TRBD1. The ends lost 0 bases at V and 2 bases at J; junction bases unmatched: 1. Germline V CDR1 and CDR2: MGHRA, YSYEKL. The CDR3 covers 15 residues. CDR3 amino acids: CASSQEGGPGNTIYF. The CDR3 DNA reads TGCGCCAGCAGCCAAGAAGGGGGCCCTGGAAACACCATATATTTT.

This clone was detected once. The CDR3 here is CASSHPAWGEYGYTF. The CDR3 nucleotides read TGTGCCAGTAGTCACCCAGCCTGGGGGGAATATGGCTACACCTTC. The chain combines TRBV19 with TRBJ1-2; tentative D call: TRBD1 (5 bases). Germline CDR1 is LNHDA and CDR2 is SQIVND (reference sequence). Trimming removed 5 bases at V and 5 bases at J, with 18 bases between. The CDR3 contains 15 residues.

The chain has TRBV6-6 and TRBJ1-6; the match to TRBD1 covers 10 bases. CDR3 length equals 15 residues. Losses at the gene ends were 7 bases for V and 7 bases for J; bases not matched to a gene: 7. Germline CDR1 and CDR2: MNHNY and SVGAGI (reference sequence). CDR3 DNA sequence: TGTGCCAGCACCTTAAGGGGACAGGGGAATTCACCCCTCCACTTT. It yields the protein CASTLRGQGNSPLHF.

The rearrangement uses TRBV19 and TRBJ1-1; no firm D call. Germline V gene lookup returns CDR1 LNHDA and CDR2 SQIVND (reference sequence). Trimming shortened V by 2 bases and J by 7 bases, and 11 bases separated the two germline ends. This CDR3 is 13 amino acids long. DNA of the CDR3: TGTGCCAGTAGTATATCAAGTGGGATTGAAGCTTTCTTT. Amino acids: CASSISSGIEAFF. Full variable domain (outside the CDR3, taken from reference TRBV19 and TRBJ1-1): DGGITQSPKYLFRKEGQNVTLSCEQNLNHDAMYWYRQDPGQGLRLIYYSQIVNDFQKGDIAEGYSVSREKKESFPLTVTSAQKNPTAFYLCASSISSGIEAFFGQGTRLTVV.

The chain recombines TRBV7-2 with TRBJ2-7; TRBD2 is a possible D gene (6 bases). Germline V gene sequence: CDR1 SGHTA, CDR2 FQGNSA. The CDR3 contains 14 residues. The V end was cut by 5 bases, the J end by 0 bases, with 11 bases between. CDR3 coding DNA: TGTGCCAGCAGCCAAGGGACTGGCTCCTACGAGCAGTACTTC. Its protein product is CASSQGTGSYEQYF.

The V gene is TRBV30, the J gene TRBJ1-4; D remains ambiguous. Germline V gene sequence: CDR1 GTSNPN, CDR2 SVGIG (reference sequence). The CDR3 totals 13 residues. The V and J ends lost 0 bases and 8 bases respectively, with 10 bases between them. As DNA, the CDR3 is TGTGCCTGGAGTGTCGGGATGGTGGAAAAACTGTTTTTT. Its translation is CAWSVGMVEKLFF.

This clone was observed a single time. The chain uses TRBV25-1 and TRBJ1-5; D gene unclear. V was clipped by 2 bases and J by 3 bases, with 8 bases between them. CDR1 and CDR2 (germline): MGHDK, SYGVNS. There are 14 residues in the CDR3. The CDR3 is CASSEKRVNQPQHF. DNA of the CDR3: TGTGCCAGCAGTGAAAAACGGGTCAATCAGCCCCAGCATTTT. Variable domain in full (rest from reference TRBV25-1 and TRBJ1-5): EADIYQTPRYLVIGTGKKITLECSQTMGHDKMYWYQQDPGMELHLIHYSYGVNSTEKGDLSSESTVSRIRTEHFPLTLESARPSHTSQYLCASSEKRVNQPQHFGDGTRLSIL.

In its sample, this clone was seen a few times. V and J are TRBV5-4 and TRBJ2-3; 10 bases map to TRBD1. The V and J ends lost 2 bases and 2 bases, in that order; junction bases with no gene match: 14. Germline loops: CDR1 SGHNT, CDR2 YYREEE (reference sequence). The CDR3 runs to 19 residues. The CDR3 coding sequence is TGTGCCAGCAGCTTTACGACAGGGGGCCTAACCCTTTCCACAGATACGCAGTATTTT. Translated, it gives CASSFTTGGLTLSTDTQYF. The whole variable domain, filled in from reference TRBV5-4 and TRBJ2-3, reads ETGVTQSPTHLIKTRGQQVTLRCSSQSGHNTVSWYQQALGQGPQFIFQYYREEENGRGNFPPRFSGLQFPNYSSELNVNALELDDSALYLCASSFTTGGLTLSTDTQYFGPGTRLTVL.

CDR3 loop: CASSSTLNTEAFF. The CDR3 DNA reads as TGTGCCAGCAGTTCCACTCTGAACACTGAAGCTTTCTTT. This chain uses TRBV6-5 with TRBJ1-1; D not certain. CDR3 size: 13 residues. V was trimmed by 4 bases and J by 0 bases, leaving 6 bases between them. CDR1 MNHEY and CDR2 SVGAGI come from the germline V gene.

This rearrangement joins TRBV9 to TRBJ1-3; D is unclear. Germline loops: CDR1 SGDLS, CDR2 YYNGEE. V was trimmed by 0 bases and J by 2 bases, leaving 9 bases between them. The CDR3 covers 15 residues. The CDR3 loop reads CASSVDLAAGNTIYF. CDR3 DNA sequence: TGTGCCAGCAGCGTAGACTTAGCAGCTGGAAACACCATATATTTT.

V is TRBV11-2 and J is TRBJ1-6; D might be TRBD1 (5 bases). CDR1 and CDR2 (germline): SGHAT, FQNNGV. This CDR3 is built from 12 residues. V was pared by 1 base and J by 13 bases, with 8 bases between. CDR3 sequence (DNA): TGTGCCAGCAGCTTAGGGGACCGGCCCCTCCACTTT. Amino acid sequence: CASSLGDRPLHF.

This clone occurred once. The rearrangement joins TRBV6-5 to TRBJ2-7, with 7 positions matching TRBD2. Germline values: CDR1 MNHEY, CDR2 SVGAGI. CDR3 length: 15 residues. Trimming cost V 6 bases and J 0 bases; bases outside gene matches: 8. The CDR3 spells CASRPRASGSYEQYF. Here the CDR3 DNA reads TGTGCCAGCAGGCCCCGGGCTAGCGGCTCCTACGAGCAGTACTTC.

The chain uses TRBV6-5 and TRBJ1-5, with D hard to call. Germline assignment: CDR1 MNHEY and CDR2 SVGAGI. Between the trimmed V and J ends, which lost 6 bases and 7 bases, there was a span of 13 bases. The CDR3 consists of 13 residues. CDR3 DNA sequence: TGTGCCAGCAGGTACGGGGTAGAACAGCCCCAGCATTTT. Its protein is CASRYGVEQPQHF.

The chain has TRBV19 and TRBJ1-5, with 9 positions matching TRBD1. V trimming: 6 bases; J trimming: 4 bases; junction bases outside the gene matches: 1. The CDR3 sequence is 13 residues long. Germline CDR1 and CDR2: LNHDA and SQIVND (reference sequence). In DNA, the CDR3 is TGTGCCAGTAGGGGACAGGGAAATCAGCCCCAGCATTTT. Its protein is CASRGQGNQPQHF.

The count of this clone is one. The chain's CDR3 is CASSPSGSGTGELFF. The CDR3 DNA reads as TGTGCCAGTTCCCCTAGCGGGAGTGGCACCGGGGAGCTGTTTTTT. This chain connects TRBV19 to TRBJ2-2, with 10 bases that match TRBD2. In germline, CDR1 is LNHDA, CDR2 SQIVND (reference sequence). The CDR3 is made up of 15 amino acids. Trimming took 8 bases from V and 4 from J; bases not matched to a gene: 7.

The rearrangement uses TRBV2 and TRBJ1-5, with 7 positions matching TRBD1. CDR1 is SNHLY and CDR2 is FYNNEI in the germline V gene. V shed 5 bases, J shed 0 bases, and the junction held 4 bases outside the gene matches. The CDR3 is 15 residues long. CDR3 bases: TGTGCCAGCAGTACTGGGACAGCTAGCAATCAGCCCCAGCATTTT. It yields the protein CASSTGTASNQPQHF.

J is TRBJ1-2 and V is TRBV6-5; a weak D match, TRBD1 (6 bases). V was trimmed by 6 bases and J by 6 bases, leaving 17 bases between them. CDR1 is MNHEY, CDR2 SVGAGI, per germline. The CDR3 contains 14 residues. The CDR3 region has the DNA TGTGCCAGCAGAAATACAGGGACCTTTGATGGCTACACCTTC. Translated: CASRNTGTFDGYTF.

V and J are TRBV19 and TRBJ1-5; D remains ambiguous. Trimming shortened V by 3 bases and J by 4 bases, and 10 bases separated the two germline ends. This CDR3 contains 14 residues. CDR1 is LNHDA and CDR2 is SQIVND in the germline V gene (reference sequence). The CDR3 DNA follows: TGTGCCAGTAGTATTCGGCCGGGGAATCAGCCCCAGCATTTT. This sequence encodes CASSIRPGNQPQHF.